This T cell receptor beta chain stems from a study of blood T cell repertoires in COVID-19. Study details: Both acute and convalescent COVID-19 samples were obtained from the United States, Italy and Spain. The analysed material was cDNA or gDNA that came from T cells, B-cell-depleted T cells, or PBMCs.

V lost 0 bases and J lost 5; bases outside the gene matches: 4. This CDR3 is built from 15 residues. Germline V gene sequence: CDR1 SGHTS, CDR2 YDEGEE. In Seattle, patients joined the study during active infection and were tracked longitudinally. In the original processing: How many nucleated cells were present was estimated from reference gene primer amplification. Assay used: immunoSEQ multiplex PCR; TCRdb lists only in-frame clones, some missing. The V and J calls and clone size come from that table; D and trimming were worked out from the DNA. The sample shows some 360,000 clones, approximately 89% of them seen only once.

The specimen was peripheral blood. The J gene is TRBJ2-1, the V gene TRBV5-8; 8 bases align to TRBD2. This receptor was identified in a woman aged 55-75 years with COVID-19, enrolled during active disease. The CDR3 is CASSLAGGGNNEQFF. The CDR3, as DNA: TGTGCCAGCAGCTTGGCGGGAGGGGGAAACAATGAGCAGTTCTTC. Variable domain in full (rest from reference TRBV5-8 and TRBJ2-1): EAGVTQSPTHLIKTRGQQATLRCSPISGHTSVYWYQQALGLGLQFLLWYDEGEERNRGNFPPRFSGRQFPNYSSELNVNALELEDSALYLCASSLAGGGNNEQFFGPGTRLTVL.